The 15 T cell receptor beta chains below come from one sample, sequenced in a study of neurological immune-mediated disorders. TCRdb passed the 5' RACE reads through MiXCR, listing each CDR3 protein once. The profile shows about 22,000 distinct CDR3 sequences, about 10% of them singletons. The sequenced sample consisted of PBMCs. The receptor source for this set is a woman aged 60-70 years with HTLV-1-associated myelopathy (HAM/TSP).

This clonotype was observed many times. This chain uses TRBV20-1 with TRBJ2-7; tentative D call: TRBD1 (6 bases). This CDR3 spans 13 amino acids. V was trimmed by 5 bases and J by 2 bases, leaving 13 bases between them. Germline V gene lookup returns CDR1 DFQATT and CDR2 SNEGSKA (reference sequence). The CDR3: CSAGTTGTYEQYF. The CDR3 DNA reads as TGCAGTGCTGGGACAACTGGCACCTACGAGCAGTACTTC.

This clonotype has at least ten counts. This chain links TRBV5-1 with TRBJ2-1; D unclear. Per the germline V gene, CDR1 is SGHRS and CDR2 is YFSETQ. This CDR3 comprises 16 residues. Trimming removed 2 bases from V and 0 bases from J, with 12 bases in between. CDR3: CASSLPGRSSYNEQFF. For the CDR3, the DNA is TGCGCCAGCAGCTTACCTGGACGGAGCTCCTACAATGAGCAGTTCTTC.

As to this clonotype: A clone one base away is much larger, so this may be a read error. This CDR3 reads CVSSYRDRGSYEQYF. The CDR3 bases are TGTGTCAGCAGCTACCGGGACAGGGGTTCCTACGAGCAGTACTTC. The J gene is TRBJ2-7, the V gene TRBV13, with 10 bases aligning to TRBD1. CDR1 PRHDT and CDR2 FYEKMQ come from the germline V gene (reference sequence). The CDR3 runs to 15 residues.

This clonotype was seen repeatedly, ten times or more. The chain joins TRBV20-1 to TRBJ1-5; 7 nucleotides line up with TRBD1. This CDR3 contains 14 residues. The V segment lost 3 bases and the J segment 0 bases; nucleotides outside the gene matches: 2. Germline V gene lookup returns CDR1 DFQATT and CDR2 SNEGSKA (reference sequence). DNA for the CDR3: TGCAGTGCTAGTGGACAGGTTAGCAATCAGCCCCAGCATTTT. This encodes CSASGQVSNQPQHF.

This clonotype showed up many times. The rearrangement uses TRBV11-2 and TRBJ1-2; 8 bases match TRBD1. In germline, CDR1 is SGHAT, CDR2 FQNNGV. This CDR3 has 16 residues. Unmatched junction bases numbered 17, after V lost 7 bases and J lost 7 bases. DNA for the CDR3: TGTGCCAGCACCTCTTGGGGGTCGCAGGGGGCTGGTGGCTACACCTTC. Amino acids: CASTSWGSQGAGGYTF.

By frequency in the sample, this clonotype is medium-sized (0.01 to 0.1%). The rearrangement links TRBV20-1 to TRBJ2-1; TRBD2 aligns across 11 bases. Germline CDR1 is DFQATT and CDR2 is SNEGSKA (reference sequence). The CDR3 extends over 14 amino acids. Unmatched junction bases numbered 3, after V lost 1 base and J lost 7 bases. CDR3 sequence (DNA): TGCAGTGCTAGAGCTAGCGGGGGGTATAATGAGCAGTTCTTC. It translates to CSARASGGYNEQFF.

This clonotype was counted a single time. The chain carries TRBV12-3 or TRBV12-4 and TRBJ1-2, with a weak D call TRBD1 (5 bases). V lost 6 bases and J lost 5, with 19 bases in between. There are 15 residues in the CDR3. CDR3 in amino acids: CASSRYRTLKYGYTF. The CDR3 DNA sequence: TGTGCCAGCAGCCGTTACCGGACACTCAAATATGGCTACACCTTC.

This clonotype appeared many times. CDR3 in amino acids: CSARNLGGGGGASDTQYF. CDR3 in DNA: TGCAGTGCTAGAAACCTGGGAGGCGGCGGGGGGGCATCAGATACGCAGTATTTT. V usage is TRBV20-1 and J usage is TRBJ2-3, with 9 bases matching TRBD2. CDR3 size: 18 residues. With 2 bases clipped from V and 4 bases from J, the junction kept 16 bases outside the gene matches. Per the germline V gene, CDR1 is DFQATT and CDR2 is SNEGSKA (reference sequence).

This clonotype was detected many times. This sequence joins TRBV20-1 and TRBJ2-7, with TRBD1 matching over 8 bases. The CDR3 contains 14 residues. J gave up 7 bases and V 0 bases, and 8 bases lay outside the gene matches. CDR1 DFQATT and CDR2 SNEGSKA come from the germline V gene (reference sequence). CDR3 bases: TGCAGTGCTAGAGATTACCAGGGGGCCTGGGAGCAGTACTTC. Translated: CSARDYQGAWEQYF.

The table lists this clonotype with many counts. The chain employs TRBV20-1 and TRBJ2-7; 12 positions agree with TRBD1. The germline gives CDR1 DFQATT, CDR2 SNEGSKA (reference sequence). The CDR3 covers 14 residues. J gave up 7 bases and V 0 bases, and 4 bases lay outside the gene matches. CDR3 residues: CSAREGTGGWEQYF. CDR3 in DNA: TGCAGTGCTAGAGAAGGGACAGGGGGCTGGGAGCAGTACTTC.

This clonotype was seen at least ten times. V gene TRBV5-1 combines with J gene TRBJ1-2, with D perhaps matching TRBD1 (5 bases). Trimming took off 0 bases at V and 3 bases at J, with 12 bases between the two ends. The CDR3 has 15 amino acids. Germline V CDR1 and CDR2: SGHRS, YFSETQ. The CDR3 spells CASSLEVRDYYGYTF. For the CDR3, the DNA is TGCGCCAGCAGCTTGGAAGTTCGGGACTACTATGGCTACACCTTC.

This clonotype was seen repeatedly, ten times or more. This chain uses TRBV30 with TRBJ1-6; D unclear. The CDR3 contains 13 residues. Trimming removed 2 bases at V and 10 bases at J, with 12 bases between. The germline gives CDR1 GTSNPN, CDR2 SVGIG (reference sequence). Here the CDR3 DNA reads TGTGCCTGGAGTACAGAGGAGTCGTCACCCCTCCACTTT. It is translated as CAWSTEESSPLHF. Filled out from reference TRBV30 and TRBJ1-6, the complete variable domain reads SQTIHQWPATLVQPVGSPLSLECTVEGTSNPNLYWYRQAAGRGLQLLFYSVGIGQISSEVPQNLSASRPQDRQFILSSKKLLLSDSGFYLCAWSTEESSPLHFGNGTRLTVT.

A note on this clonotype: A read error may produce the germline difference seen at one junction end. The gene calls are TRBV6-2 or TRBV6-3 and TRBJ1-5; no reliable D call. The CDR3 runs 14 residues. Germline values: CDR1 MNHEY, CDR2 SVGEGT. DNA for the CDR3: TGTGCCAGCCAAACGGGAGCAGTTCCTCAGCCCCAGAATTTT. It yields the protein CASQTGAVPQPQNF.

This clonotype has ten or more counts. The chain carries TRBV20-1 and TRBJ2-7; D may correspond to TRBD1 or TRBD2 (5 bases each). This CDR3 has 14 residues. V lost 6 bases and J lost 1, with 16 bases in between. Germline lookup yields CDR1 DFQATT and CDR2 SNEGSKA (reference sequence). The chain's CDR3 is CSAAGTKPSYEQYF. The DNA for the CDR3 is TGCAGTGCCGCCGGGACGAAGCCATCCTACGAGCAGTACTTC.

Ten or more counts support this clonotype. It is likely a read error, because the conserved phenylalanine at the end of the CDR3 is missing. The chain employs TRBV3-1 and TRBJ1-1; D is undetermined. The CDR3 extends over 14 amino acids. V was trimmed by 5 bases and J by 0 bases, leaving 10 bases between them. Looked up from germline, CDR1 is LGHDT and CDR2 is YNNKEL (reference sequence). The CDR3 DNA sequence: TGTGCCAGCAGCTTCGGACCGGTGAACACTGAAGCTTTCCTT. It codes for CASSFGPVNTEAFL.